The 20 T cell receptor beta chains listed next were all sequenced from one sample in a study of metastatic and nonmetastatic thyroid tumors. Thyroid surgery was preceded by no treatment in any patient. Via MiXCR, TCRdb re-called the PCR reads. The data contain 45,000 to 55,000 clones, 24% of them seen just once; the ten biggest clones take up roughly 3%. The sequenced sample was blood. These receptors were taken from a male donor with papillary thyroid cancer or a benign thyroid nodule (not recorded which). Some clones in this sample may be carry-over from other donors' samples.

The chain couples TRBV20-1 to TRBJ1-2; D uncertain. The CDR3 sequence is 13 residues long. Germline CDR1 DFQATT, CDR2 SNEGSKA (reference sequence). The V end lost 5 bases, the J end lost 7 bases, and 17 bases lay between the germline ends. This CDR3 is CSAPKANYGGYTF. For the CDR3, the DNA is TGCAGTGCTCCTAAAGCTAACTATGGTGGCTACACCTTC.

Ten or more counts support this clone. This chain links TRBV4-1 with TRBJ2-4; D is perhaps TRBD2 (5 bases). V dropped 1 base and J dropped 0 bases, with 10 bases sitting between them. The CDR3 length is 16 residues. Germline V gives CDR1 MGHRA, CDR2 YSYEKL. CDR3 amino acids: CASSQVRGVAKNIQYF. CDR3 in DNA: TGCGCCAGCAGCCAAGTTCGGGGAGTAGCCAAAAACATTCAGTACTTC.

This clone has more than one count but fewer than ten. CDR3 in amino acids: CASSQQPREQFF. Here the CDR3 DNA reads TGTGCCAGCAGTCAACAGCCAAGAGAGCAGTTCTTC. The chain recombines TRBV28 with TRBJ2-1; D gene ambiguous. The CDR3 has 12 residues. The V end lost 5 bases, the J end lost 10 bases, and 12 bases lay between the germline ends. Per germline, CDR1 MDHEN and CDR2 SYDVKM.

There are many counts of this clone. The rearrangement joins TRBV20-1 to TRBJ1-5, with D possibly being TRBD1 (6 bases). The germline V and J ends were trimmed by 3 bases and 7 bases, with 19 bases remaining between them. Germline-derived CDR1 and CDR2 are DFQATT and SNEGSKA (reference sequence). The CDR3 spans 15 residues. The CDR3 protein is CSARGIGGAGQPQHF. CDR3 nucleotide sequence: TGCAGTGCTAGGGGAATTGGGGGGGCAGGACAGCCCCAGCATTTT.

This chain joins TRBV20-1 and TRBJ1-2; maybe TRBD1 (6 bases). The V gene's germline CDR1 is DFQATT and CDR2 SNEGSKA (reference sequence). Trimming cost V 4 bases and J 9 bases, with 24 bases left between them. The CDR3 runs 15 residues. CDR3 DNA sequence: TGCAGTGCTAAAGAGGGGGGTACGGATGTGGAGAGCTACACCTTC. This sequence encodes CSAKEGGTDVESYTF.

Many counts were recorded for this clone. The chain combines TRBV6-4 with TRBJ2-2; weak D call: TRBD1 (5 bases). Per germline, CDR1 MRHNA and CDR2 SNTAGT. With 5 bases removed from V and 0 bases from J, the gap between germline ends came to 22 bases. The CDR3 contains 19 residues. The CDR3 DNA sequence: TGTGCCAGCAGTCCCCTCCCGATAGGGGTGTTCGCGAACACCGGGGAGCTGTTTTTT. Residues: CASSPLPIGVFANTGELFF.

This clone was found many times. The V and J genes are TRBV6-2 or TRBV6-3 and TRBJ1-2; D not certain. V lost 2 bases, J lost 12 bases, and 13 bases lay in between. This CDR3 contains 12 residues. The germline gives CDR1 MNHEY, CDR2 SVGEGT. This chain's CDR3 is CASSYGFYENTF. DNA for the CDR3: TGTGCCAGCAGTTACGGGTTTTACGAAAACACCTTC.

This clone was detected ten times or more. This chain links TRBV18 with TRBJ1-4; D is ambiguous. Trimming took off 2 bases at V and 0 bases at J, with 10 bases between the two ends. The CDR3 runs 16 residues. The germline gives CDR1 KGHSH, CDR2 LQKENI. CDR3 region: CASSPDGVATNEKLFF. The CDR3 nucleotides read TGTGCCAGCTCACCAGACGGAGTTGCAACTAATGAAAAACTGTTTTTT. The whole variable domain, remainder taken from reference TRBV18 and TRBJ1-4, is NAGVMQNPRHLVRRRGQEARLRCSPMKGHSHVYWYRQLPEEGLKFMVYLQKENIIDESGMPKERFSAEFPKEGPSILRIQQVVRGDSAAYFCASSPDGVATNEKLFFGSGTQLSVL.

V and J are TRBV20-1 and TRBJ2-7; TRBD2 agrees at 7 bases. This CDR3 region has 16 residues. With V trimmed by 6 bases and J by 2 bases, 16 bases remained unmatched. CDR1 DFQATT and CDR2 SNEGSKA come from the germline V gene (reference sequence). Written as DNA, the CDR3 is TGCAGTGCCTCAAGGCTGTCAGCGGGGTTAACCTACGAGCAGTACTTC. As protein: CSASRLSAGLTYEQYF.

This clone occurred many times. The genes are TRBV11-2 and TRBJ2-7; 13 bases are shared with TRBD2. The CDR3 extends over 14 amino acids. Germline loops: CDR1 SGHAT, CDR2 FQNNGV. The V and J ends lost 5 bases and 6 bases, in that order; junction bases with no gene match: 4. CDR3 sequence (DNA): TGTGCCAGCAGCCGGGGACTAGCGGGAAGCGAGCAGTACTTC. Its protein is CASSRGLAGSEQYF.

J is TRBJ2-7 and V is TRBV6-2 or TRBV6-3, with D perhaps assigned TRBD1 or TRBD2 (6 bases each). Looked up from germline, CDR1 is MNHEY and CDR2 is SVGEGT. CDR3 length: 12 amino acids. V lost 2 bases and J 5 bases, leaving 7 bases between the germline ends. This chain's CDR3 is CASSYRGDEQYF. CDR3 DNA: TGTGCCAGCAGTTACAGGGGGGACGAGCAGTACTTC.

This clone was detected ten times or more. This chain connects TRBV20-1 to TRBJ2-3; D gene unclear. The CDR3 has 14 amino acids. V lost 1 base to trimming and J lost 5 bases, with 13 bases between them. The germline CDR1 and CDR2 sequences are DFQATT and SNEGSKA (reference sequence). The DNA of the CDR3 is TGCAGTGCTAGAGCGCGATCGGGTCGAGATACGCAGTATTTT. Encoded protein: CSARARSGRDTQYF.

This chain uses TRBV30 with TRBJ2-1; 9 bases fit TRBD2. Germline V lookup: CDR1 GTSNPN, CDR2 SVGIG (reference sequence). Trimming removed 2 bases from V and 5 bases from J; junction bases left unmatched: 4. The CDR3 runs 14 residues. Here the CDR3 DNA reads TGTGCCTGGAGTCGACTAGCGGAAGACAATGAGCAGTTCTTC. It is translated as CAWSRLAEDNEQFF. Complete variable domain (other parts from reference TRBV30 and TRBJ2-1): SQTIHQWPATLVQPVGSPLSLECTVEGTSNPNLYWYRQAAGRGLQLLFYSVGIGQISSEVPQNLSASRPQDRQFILSSKKLLLSDSGFYLCAWSRLAEDNEQFFGPGTRLTVL.

This clone has ten or more counts. The rearrangement joins TRBV3-1 to TRBJ2-1; D is uncertain. V was shortened by 0 bases and J by 10 bases, with 7 bases between the two germline ends. Germline lookup yields CDR1 LGHDT and CDR2 YNNKEL (reference sequence). The CDR3 covers 12 residues. CDR3 nucleotide sequence: TGTGCCAGCAGCCAAGATAACCGAGAGCAGTTCTTC. Translation gives CASSQDNREQFF.

V and J are TRBV20-1 and TRBJ2-7; D possibly corresponds to TRBD2 (6 bases). Germline V gene lookup returns CDR1 DFQATT and CDR2 SNEGSKA (reference sequence). CDR3 length: 14 amino acids. V gave up 6 bases and J gave up 2 bases, with 17 bases separating them. The CDR3 DNA reads TGCAGTGCCCCCGTTCCGCGGGAACCCTACGAGCAGTACTTC. This sequence encodes CSAPVPREPYEQYF.

The sample holds many counts of this clone. V and J are TRBV14 and TRBJ1-2; 8 bases fit TRBD1. V lost 4 bases and J lost 3; bases outside the gene matches: 4. CDR1 is SGHDN and CDR2 is FVKESK in the germline V gene. The CDR3 is 14 residues long. For the CDR3, the DNA is TGTGCCAGCAGCCCCGGACAGGGTTACTATGGCTACACCTTC. Its protein product is CASSPGQGYYGYTF.

This chain connects TRBV7-2 to TRBJ2-1; TRBD2 agrees at 7 bases. CDR3 length: 19 amino acids. J lost 4 bases, V lost 3 bases, and 18 bases had no gene match. Germline values: CDR1 SGHTA, CDR2 FQGNSA. The CDR3 is CASSFRVTPSGTYYNEQFF. The CDR3 DNA reads as TGTGCCAGCAGCTTCAGGGTCACCCCAAGCGGGACGTATTACAATGAGCAGTTCTTC.

This clone ranks as medium-sized (0.01 to 0.1%). The V gene is TRBV6-4, the J gene TRBJ2-7; D call uncertain. Per the germline V gene, CDR1 is MRHNA and CDR2 is SNTAGT. This CDR3 comprises 14 residues. V dropped 5 bases and J dropped 6 bases, with 17 bases sitting between them. The CDR3: CASSTGPEALEQYF. The CDR3 bases are TGTGCCAGCAGTACCGGGCCAGAAGCCCTCGAGCAGTACTTC.

This clone came up many times. This chain joins TRBV27 and TRBJ1-4, with 7 bases aligning to TRBD1. The CDR3 extends over 15 amino acids. The germline CDR1 and CDR2 sequences are MNHEY and SMNVEV (reference sequence). After removal of 6 bases from V and 7 bases from J, the junction contained 11 bases not matched to a gene. CDR3 sequence (DNA): TGTGCCAGCAGCGAAATCGGGACAGATGTTGAAAAACTGTTTTTT. Translation gives CASSEIGTDVEKLFF.

This clone was seen repeatedly, ten times or more. The chain uses TRBV6-1 and TRBJ1-3, with 8 bases fitting TRBD1. The CDR3 is 13 residues long. The trim removed 6 bases at V and 9 bases at J, leaving 7 bases unmatched. Germline V lookup: CDR1 MNHNS, CDR2 SASEGT. CDR3 DNA sequence: TGTGCCAGCAGACGCGACAGGGGAGGCACCATATATTTT. The encoded protein is CASRRDRGGTIYF.